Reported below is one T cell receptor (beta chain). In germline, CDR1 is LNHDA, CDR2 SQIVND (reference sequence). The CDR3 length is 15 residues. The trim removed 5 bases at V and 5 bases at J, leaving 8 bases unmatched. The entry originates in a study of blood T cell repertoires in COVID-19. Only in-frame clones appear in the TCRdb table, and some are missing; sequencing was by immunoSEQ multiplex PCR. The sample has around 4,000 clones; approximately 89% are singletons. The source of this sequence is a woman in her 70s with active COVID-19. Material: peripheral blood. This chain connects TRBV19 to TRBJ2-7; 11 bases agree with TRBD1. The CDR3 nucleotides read TGTGCCAGTAGTGTTACCGGGACAGGGGGGAACGAGCAGTACTTC. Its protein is CASSVTGTGGNEQYF.